This TCR beta chain was recorded in a study of control samples from healthy donors and cancer patients (dated by TCRdb to 2020 to 2022). Libraries were built with the immunoSEQ multiplex PCR assay. TCRdb re-hosts the immuneACCESS table, in-frame sequences only. Its copies lack some clones; in the studies checked, an unresolved V gene accounts for under half of them, and the cause for the rest is not known. Present in this sample are around 84,000 clones, around 84% of which were seen just once. 11% of the sample belongs to the ten largest clones. From a lookup of the germline V gene (reference sequence), CDR1 and CDR2 are GTSNPN and SVGIG. Trimming leaves V shorter by 2 bases and J shorter by 13 bases, with the junction holding 13 bases beyond the gene matches. The CDR3 sequence holds 14 residues, the cysteine and phenylalanine included. Only CDR3 DNA is held: 42 bases, read in frame from base 1.

Details on this clone: Its antigen is unknown. Nothing much larger sits one base from this clone, and base qualities are not available.

The chain uses TRBV30 and TRBJ1-4; TRBD1 fits 7 bases in the junction. Sequenced input: PBMCs. This TCR was sampled from a man aged 55 to 70 with head and neck cancer. The CDR3 has the sequence CAWSHGGGSRGLFF. In nucleotides, the sequence is TGTGCCTGGAGTCACGGAGGGGGCTCGAGGGGACTGTTTTTT.